The 13 T cell receptor beta chains presented below share a single source sample, sequenced in a study of OX40 agonist ivuxolimab in advanced cancers. The receptor library was made with the immunoSEQ multiplex PCR assay. TCRdb took over this immuneACCESS table, retaining in-frame rearrangements with V and J assigned. Such tables are incomplete; in checked studies, under half of the missing clones stem from an unresolved V gene, and the remainder is unexplained. The sample profile shows 1,000 to 1,500 clones; roughly three quarters of them were found once. Jointly, the top ten make up under 10% of the sample. The material was obtained in a trial of the OX40 agonist ivuxolimab. These receptors were obtained from an adult with an advanced solid tumor such as melanoma, head and neck, liver or kidney cancer.

This chain links TRBV23-1 with TRBJ1-5; 10 bases align to TRBD1. TRBV23-1 is noted as an ORF with a role that remains uncertain. After removal of 6 bases from V and 10 bases from J, the junction contained 9 bases not matched to a gene. This CDR3 is built from 14 residues. The CDR3 loop reads CASSSGTGVNPQHF. The CDR3 DNA sequence: TGCGCCAGCAGCTCCGGGACAGGGGTAAATCCCCAGCATTTT.

This chain connects TRBV19 to TRBJ1-2; D is perhaps TRBD1 (6 bases). The CDR3 has 13 residues. Germline CDR1 and CDR2: LNHDA and SQIVND (reference sequence). Trimming left V 0 bases short and J 6 bases short, with 8 bases between. The chain's CDR3 is CASSIDYRDGYTF. CDR3 nucleotides: TGTGCCAGTAGTATAGATTACAGGGATGGCTACACCTTC.

This chain uses TRBV6-8 with TRBJ2-1; the D is unclear. Germline loops: CDR1 MNHGY, CDR2 SAAAGT. This CDR3 region has 13 residues. The V end was cut by 6 bases, the J end by 7 bases, with 13 bases between. The CDR3 bases are TGTGCCAGCAGCCTACCCTGGGGTAATGAGCAGTTCTTC. Protein sequence: CASSLPWGNEQFF.

This chain joins TRBV6-8 and TRBJ2-1; D perhaps matches TRBD2 (5 bases). The CDR3 covers 12 residues. Trimming took off 5 bases at V and 4 bases at J, with 6 bases between the two ends. The germline gives CDR1 MNHGY, CDR2 SAAAGT. CDR3 nucleotides: TGTGCCAGCAGTGGAGGTTACAATGAGCAGTTCTTC. It yields the protein CASSGGYNEQFF.

This sequence joins TRBV6-8 and TRBJ2-7; D remains ambiguous. V was clipped by 0 bases and J by 5 bases, with 14 bases between them. The CDR3 is made up of 15 amino acids. Germline CDR1 is MNHGY and CDR2 is SAAAGT. CDR3 DNA sequence: TGTGCCAGCAGTTACTCTCCGCAGGATGCGGACGAGCAGTACTTC. Amino acid sequence: CASSYSPQDADEQYF.

The chain joins TRBV6-8 to TRBJ2-1, with TRBD1 identical over 12 bases. Trimming cost V 2 bases and J 8 bases; bases outside gene matches: 7. Germline V gene sequence: CDR1 MNHGY, CDR2 SAAAGT. This CDR3 comprises 16 residues. The DNA of the CDR3 is TGTGCCAGCAGTTACGGTTCCGGGACAGGGGGCGATGAGCAGTTCTTC. Protein sequence: CASSYGSGTGGDEQFF.

The CDR3 sequence: CASSWSRGSDEQFF. CDR3 nucleotides: TGTGCCAGTAGTTGGAGTCGAGGGTCGGATGAGCAGTTCTTC. V gene TRBV19 combines with J gene TRBJ2-1; D is possibly TRBD2 (5 bases). V was pared by 5 bases and J by 8 bases, with 16 bases between. The germline V gene has CDR1 LNHDA and CDR2 SQIVND (reference sequence). The CDR3 loop spans 14 amino acids.

V gene TRBV30 combines with J gene TRBJ1-1, with TRBD1 as a possible D gene (6 bases). Per germline, CDR1 GTSNPN and CDR2 SVGIG (reference sequence). Trimming left V 5 bases short and J 3 bases short, with 10 bases between. This CDR3 contains 12 residues. The CDR3 spells CAWATGYTEAFF. CDR3 sequence (DNA): TGTGCCTGGGCCACAGGGTACACTGAAGCTTTCTTT.

With respect to this clone: Sequence at one end of the junction differs from germline and may be a read error. The CDR3 protein is CAISPQGGFGNTIYF. Written as DNA, the CDR3 is TGTGCCATCAGTCCCCAGGGGGGCTTTGGAAACACCATATATTTT. The J gene is TRBJ1-3, the V gene TRBV6-8, with 7 nucleotides matching TRBD1. CDR1 is MNHGY, CDR2 SAAAGT, per germline. The CDR3 loop spans 15 amino acids.

This clone has a single count. The rearrangement joins TRBV9 to TRBJ2-5; possibly TRBD2 for D (6 bases). CDR1 and CDR2 from the germline V gene are SGDLS and YYNGEE. Trimming took 5 bases from V and 4 from J, leaving 15 bases between them. The length of the CDR3 is 14 residues. CDR3 sequence reads: CASSEGRGIETQYF. As DNA, the CDR3 is TGTGCCAGCAGTGAGGGGCGGGGTATAGAGACCCAGTACTTC.

V and J are TRBV18 and TRBJ1-1; D ambiguous. The V gene lost 4 bases and the J gene lost 0 bases, with 6 bases spanning the gap. The CDR3 extends over 13 amino acids. Germline V CDR1 and CDR2: KGHSH, LQKENI. For the CDR3, the DNA is TGTGCCAGCTCACGGTCCATGAACACTGAAGCTTTCTTT. Translation gives CASSRSMNTEAFF. The whole variable domain, filled in from reference TRBV18 and TRBJ1-1, reads NAGVMQNPRHLVRRRGQEARLRCSPMKGHSHVYWYRQLPEEGLKFMVYLQKENIIDESGMPKERFSAEFPKEGPSILRIQQVVRGDSAAYFCASSRSMNTEAFFGQGTRLTVV.

The chain couples TRBV7-4 to TRBJ2-3; no clear D. The V and J ends lost 8 bases and 5 bases respectively, with 14 bases between them. In germline, CDR1 is SGHVT, CDR2 SQSDAQ. This CDR3 comprises 13 residues. As DNA, the CDR3 is TGTGCCAGCGCCGACACCAGCCAAGATACGCAGTATTTT. Protein product: CASADTSQDTQYF.

This clone was detected only a few times. The chain employs TRBV15 and TRBJ2-2, with D hard to call. The germline V and J ends were trimmed by 5 bases and 6 bases, with 13 bases remaining between them. Germline V CDR1 and CDR2: LNHNV, YYDKDF (reference sequence). CDR3 length: 14 residues. CDR3 sequence reads: CATSESPSPGELFF. DNA of the CDR3: TGTGCCACCAGCGAAAGCCCAAGTCCCGGGGAGCTGTTTTTT. The full variable domain, with the rest looked up from reference TRBV15 and TRBJ2-2, is DAMVIQNPRYQVTQFGKPVTLSCSQTLNHNVMYWYQQKSSQAPKLLFHYYDKDFNNEADTPDNFQSRRPNTSFCFLDIRSPGLGDTAMYLCATSESPSPGELFFGEGSRLTVL.